A selection of T cell receptor beta chains follows, all from one sample in a study of CD8+CD57+ T cells in acquired aplastic anemia. Each CDR3 protein is one row after TCRdb ran MiXCR on the reads. The table records about 40,000 distinct CDR3 sequences, 60% to 70% of them present only once. Sequences were obtained from sorted CD4+, CD8+, or CD8+CD57+ T cells (not recorded which) from PBMCs. The receptors were gathered from a human donor with aplastic anemia. Both conserved end residues are part of each CDR3. Each record gives: clone size, V gene, D gene, J gene, CDR3 DNA, CDR3 protein. D genes are given only for firm matches. Expanded clones are given a class, and other clones once, few, many or no size at all.

abundance: NA
v_gene: TRBV15
d_gene: NA
j_gene: TRBJ1-1
CDR3nt: TGTGCCACCAGCAGAGAATGGGGGGATACTGAAGCTTTCTTT
CDR3aa: CATSREWGDTEAFF

abundance: once
v_gene: TRBV20-1
d_gene: NA
j_gene: TRBJ2-7
CDR3nt: TGCAGTGCTAGAGCCCTGGACAACTACGAGCAGTACTTC
CDR3aa: CSARALDNYEQYF

abundance: NA
v_gene: TRBV29-1
d_gene: TRBD1
j_gene: TRBJ1-1
CDR3nt: TGCAGCGTGGCTACAGGGGGCGTAGCTGAAGCTTTCTTT
CDR3aa: CSVATGGVAEAFF

abundance: NA
v_gene: TRBV15
d_gene: TRBD1
j_gene: TRBJ1-4
CDR3nt: TGTGCCACCAGCACCGGGACAGGGGCTAATGAAAAACTGTTTTTT
CDR3aa: CATSTGTGANEKLFF

abundance: NA
v_gene: TRBV7-8
d_gene: NA
j_gene: TRBJ2-7
CDR3nt: TGTGCCAGCAGCTTAGAGCGTGGCACCTACGAGCAGTACTTC
CDR3aa: CASSLERGTYEQYF

abundance: NA
v_gene: TRBV11-2
d_gene: TRBD1
j_gene: TRBJ2-3
CDR3nt: TGTGCCAGCAGCTTGGTGGGGACAGGAAACACAGATACGCAGTATTTT
CDR3aa: CASSLVGTGNTDTQYF

abundance: many
v_gene: TRBV9
d_gene: TRBD2
j_gene: TRBJ2-5
CDR3nt: TGTGCCAGCAGCGTAAGCGGGGGACAAGAGACCCAGTACTTC
CDR3aa: CASSVSGGQETQYF

abundance: NA
v_gene: TRBV10-3
d_gene: TRBD1
j_gene: TRBJ1-2
CDR3nt: TGTGCCATCAGTCAGACAGGGGCCGGCCAGGGCTACACCTTC
CDR3aa: CAISQTGAGQGYTF

abundance: NA
v_gene: TRBV7-8
d_gene: TRBD1
j_gene: TRBJ2-7
CDR3nt: TGTGCCAGCAGCCTTACGGGACAGGGACACGAGCAGTACTTC
CDR3aa: CASSLTGQGHEQYF

abundance: NA
v_gene: TRBV7-9
d_gene: TRBD1
j_gene: TRBJ2-7
CDR3nt: TGTGCCAGCAGCTTAGAAGCAGGGGGTACCTACGAGCAGTACTTC
CDR3aa: CASSLEAGGTYEQYF

abundance: NA
v_gene: TRBV5-3
d_gene: NA
j_gene: TRBJ1-5
CDR3nt: TGTGCCAGTAGCGACAGTTCTAGCAATCAGCCCCAGCATTTT
CDR3aa: CASSDSSSNQPQHF

abundance: NA
v_gene: TRBV15
d_gene: NA
j_gene: TRBJ2-7
CDR3nt: TGTGCCACCAGCAGGGACACAGGGTACTACGAGCAGTACTTC
CDR3aa: CATSRDTGYYEQYF

abundance: NA
v_gene: TRBV4-1
d_gene: NA
j_gene: TRBJ2-4
CDR3nt: TGCGCCAGCAGCCAAGTGGCGGGCAACATTCAGTACTTC
CDR3aa: CASSQVAGNIQYF

abundance: many
v_gene: TRBV2
d_gene: TRBD1
j_gene: TRBJ1-2
CDR3nt: TGTGCCAGCAGTGAAGCCTGGACAGGCCGGATCTATGGCTACACCTTC
CDR3aa: CASSEAWTGRIYGYTF

abundance: NA
v_gene: TRBV2
d_gene: TRBD1
j_gene: TRBJ2-5
CDR3nt: TGTGCCAGCAGTGCTATGCAGGGGGCGGATGAGACCCAGTACTTC
CDR3aa: CASSAMQGADETQYF

abundance: many
v_gene: TRBV29-1
d_gene: NA
j_gene: TRBJ2-7
CDR3nt: TGCAGCGTTGAGGCGGTACCTAGATTCGCCATAGGGTACGAGCAGTACTTC
CDR3aa: CSVEAVPRFAIGYEQYF

abundance: NA
v_gene: TRBV6-1
d_gene: NA
j_gene: TRBJ2-7
CDR3nt: TGTGCCAGCAGTCCAGGACTCCTTACCTACGAGCAGTACTTC
CDR3aa: CASSPGLLTYEQYF

abundance: many
v_gene: TRBV5-5
d_gene: NA
j_gene: TRBJ1-5
CDR3nt: TGTGCCAGCAGCTTGGGAGTGTGGGCCACGAATCAGCCCCAGCATTTT
CDR3aa: CASSLGVWATNQPQHF

abundance: NA
v_gene: TRBV19
d_gene: TRBD1
j_gene: TRBJ2-7
CDR3nt: TGTGCCAGTAGACCGGGACAGGGGTCGTACGAGCAGTACTTC
CDR3aa: CASRPGQGSYEQYF

abundance: NA
v_gene: TRBV10-3
d_gene: TRBD2
j_gene: TRBJ2-7
CDR3nt: TGTGCCATCAGTGAGTCGCCTAGCGGGGGATCCTACGAGCAGTACTTC
CDR3aa: CAISESPSGGSYEQYF

abundance: NA
v_gene: TRBV10-3
d_gene: TRBD1
j_gene: TRBJ2-7
CDR3nt: TGTGCCGTCTCGGGGAGGGACAGGGTTTCCGGCGAGCAGTACTTC
CDR3aa: CAVSGRDRVSGEQYF

abundance: NA
v_gene: TRBV7-3
d_gene: NA
j_gene: TRBJ2-5
CDR3nt: TGTGCCAGCAGCCAATTGGGGGATGAGACCCAGTACTTC
CDR3aa: CASSQLGDETQYF

abundance: NA
v_gene: TRBV11-1
d_gene: NA
j_gene: TRBJ2-3
CDR3nt: TGTGCCAGCAGCCCGGGCCTATGGGGCCTGGATACGCAGTATTTT
CDR3aa: CASSPGLWGLDTQYF

abundance: many
v_gene: TRBV9
d_gene: TRBD1
j_gene: TRBJ1-5
CDR3nt: TGTGCCAGCAGCGCCGAGGGACAGTACAATCAGCCCCAGCATTTT
CDR3aa: CASSAEGQYNQPQHF

abundance: many
v_gene: TRBV14
d_gene: TRBD1
j_gene: TRBJ2-7
CDR3nt: TGTGCCAGCAGAAACCGGGACAGCTATCCCTACGAGCAGTACTTC
CDR3aa: CASRNRDSYPYEQYF

abundance: NA
v_gene: TRBV2
d_gene: NA
j_gene: TRBJ1-2
CDR3nt: TGTGCCAGCATGAGGGGCGTTGGCTACACCTTC
CDR3aa: CASMRGVGYTF

abundance: NA
v_gene: TRBV15
d_gene: NA
j_gene: TRBJ1-5
CDR3nt: TGTGCCACCAGCAGAGAGTGGGGTTATCAGCCCCAGCATTTT
CDR3aa: CATSREWGYQPQHF

abundance: NA
v_gene: TRBV15
d_gene: TRBD2
j_gene: TRBJ2-5
CDR3nt: TGTGCCAGCAGCTTGTCGGCTAGCGGATCTCTATACCAAGAGACCCAGTACTTC
CDR3aa: CASSLSASGSLYQETQYF

abundance: NA
v_gene: TRBV9
d_gene: NA
j_gene: TRBJ2-6
CDR3nt: TGTGCCAGCAGCGTAGGTGACTCTGGGGCCAACGTCCTGACTTTC
CDR3aa: CASSVGDSGANVLTF

abundance: NA
v_gene: TRBV2
d_gene: TRBD2
j_gene: TRBJ2-1
CDR3nt: TGTGCCAGCAGTGACGCGGGACTAGTCAATGAGCAGTTCTTC
CDR3aa: CASSDAGLVNEQFF

abundance: NA
v_gene: TRBV20-1
d_gene: NA
j_gene: TRBJ2-5
CDR3nt: TGCAGTGCTATACGGACCGACGAGACCCAGTACTTC
CDR3aa: CSAIRTDETQYF

abundance: NA
v_gene: TRBV28
d_gene: TRBD1
j_gene: TRBJ1-5
CDR3nt: TGTGCCAGCAGCCCGGGACAGGAGGGCAATCAGCCCCAGCATTTT
CDR3aa: CASSPGQEGNQPQHF

abundance: NA
v_gene: TRBV7-3
d_gene: NA
j_gene: TRBJ2-3
CDR3nt: TGTGCCAGCAGCCCGCCCGGTGCAGATACGCAGTATTTT
CDR3aa: CASSPPGADTQYF

abundance: NA
v_gene: TRBV10-3
d_gene: NA
j_gene: TRBJ1-2
CDR3nt: TGTGCCATCAGTGAGTCAGGCGGAGGCTACACCTTC
CDR3aa: CAISESGGGYTF